This T cell receptor beta chain was profiled in a study of blood T cell repertoires in COVID-19. Only one count was recorded for this clone. Sequencing was performed with immunoSEQ multiplex PCR; in TCRdb, only in-frame clones are kept and a portion is missing. The sample holds about 160,000 clones, approximately 93% seen once. This clonotype was sampled from a woman between 55 and 75 years old with COVID-19, enrolled during active disease. The specimen was peripheral blood.

The CDR3 reads CASSTRTVISSGANVLTF. In nucleotides, the CDR3 is TGTGCCAGCAGCACACGGACAGTAATAAGCTCTGGGGCCAACGTCCTGACTTTC. The chain uses TRBV5-6 and TRBJ2-6, with a tentative D call TRBD1 (6 bases). This CDR3 has 18 amino acids. Trimming took 4 bases from V and 0 from J, leaving 17 bases between them. Germline values: CDR1 SGHDT, CDR2 YYEEEE.